This is a list of T cell receptor beta chains from one sample in a study of T cell responses to AZD1222 COVID-19 vaccine. The protocol was immunoSEQ multiplex PCR, while the TCRdb copy is restricted to in-frame clones and leaves out a portion. The top ten clones hold over 0.85% of a sample with approximately 190,000 clones, roughly 88% of them seen once. Sequences were derived from peripheral blood, sampled on day 0 of AZD1222 vaccination. The receptors originated from an adult in good health. Each CDR3 is given with its conserved first and last residue. Fields, in order: clone size, J gene, V gene, D gene, CDR3 protein, CDR3 DNA. The D gene is left open where the match is weak. A clone size is listed for some rows: how often the clone was seen (once, few, many), or a class if it is expanded.

>-|TRBJ1-5|TRBV6-2/TRBV6-3|TRBD1
CASSQDPRGTGYNQPQHF
TGTGCCAGCAGTCAAGACCCCAGGGGGACAGGGTACAATCAGCCCCAGCATTTT
>-|TRBJ2-2|TRBV9|-
CASSPRVTGELFF
TGTGCCAGCAGCCCCCGGGTCACCGGGGAGCTGTTTTTT
>-|TRBJ2-7|TRBV27|TRBD1
CASRPTGTGNYEQYF
TGTGCCAGCCGCCCGACCGGGACAGGGAACTACGAGCAGTACTTC
>-|TRBJ1-2|TRBV3-1/TRBV3-2|TRBD1
CASSTVTGGRGGYTF
TGTGCCAGCAGCACAGTAACAGGGGGCAGAGGTGGCTACACCTTC
>once|TRBJ2-2|TRBV9|TRBD2
CASSARTSAVGELFF
TGTGCCAGCAGCGCCCGGACTAGCGCGGTCGGGGAGCTGTTTTTT
>few|TRBJ2-7|TRBV2|TRBD1
CASSDPRQGSDSYEQYF
TGTGCCAGCAGTGACCCAAGACAGGGGAGCGATTCCTACGAGCAGTACTTC
>-|TRBJ1-1|TRBV10-3|-
CAISDGLTNTEAFF
TGTGCCATCAGTGACGGACTCACTAACACTGAAGCTTTCTTT
>-|TRBJ2-7|TRBV4-3|-
CASSQGTQYEQYF
TGCGCCAGCAGCCAAGGCACTCAGTACGAGCAGTACTTC
>-|TRBJ1-1|TRBV16|-
CASSPVGTEAFF
TGTGCCAGCAGCCCCGTGGGCACTGAAGCTTTCTTT
>-|TRBJ2-7|TRBV7-9|-
CASSPSGQAYEQYF
TGTGCCAGCAGCCCCTCGGGGCAGGCCTACGAGCAGTACTTC
>-|TRBJ1-4|TRBV7-7|-
CASSLGTFEKLFF
TGTGCTAGCAGCTTAGGGACATTCGAAAAACTGTTTTTT
>-|TRBJ1-3|TRBV5-4|TRBD1
CASSLGTGAFSGNTIYF
TGTGCCAGCAGCTTGGGGACAGGGGCCTTCTCTGGAAACACCATATATTTT
>-|TRBJ2-4|TRBV11-2|-
CASSLRPSGRDIQYF
TGTGCCAGCAGCTTAAGGCCCAGTGGAAGGGACATTCAGTACTTC
>-|TRBJ1-6|TRBV5-1|TRBD1
CASMDPGQGHSPLHF
TGCGCCAGCATGGACCCGGGACAGGGACATTCACCCCTCCACTTT
>-|TRBJ2-3|TRBV18|TRBD2
CASSPGGKTDTQYF
TGTGCCAGCTCCCCGGGAGGGAAGACAGATACGCAGTATTTT
>-|TRBJ2-1|TRBV7-9|-
CASSPRSSYNEQFF
TGTGCCAGCAGCCCCAGGAGCTCCTACAATGAGCAGTTCTTC